The 12 T cell receptor beta chains given below trace back to one sample, sequenced in a study of CD8 T cells in Susac syndrome. Random hexamers served to reverse transcribe roughly 0.5 to 1 ug RNA. TCRdb analysed the immunoSEQ multiplex PCR reads with MiXCR anew, one entry per CDR3 protein. The sample holds 150,000 to 200,000 distinct CDR3 sequences, less than 95% seen once. What was sequenced was CD4+ T cells from PBMCs. The source is a human donor with multiple sclerosis.

The J gene is TRBJ2-3, the V gene TRBV6-4, with D maybe TRBD2 (5 bases). V was clipped by 6 bases and J by 2 bases, with 12 bases between them. From germline, CDR1 is MRHNA and CDR2 SNTAGT. The CDR3 covers 14 residues. The DNA for the CDR3 is TGTGCCAGCAGCCTTAGCGCCAACACAGATACGCAGTATTTT. This gives the protein CASSLSANTDTQYF.

The chain couples TRBV5-1 to TRBJ2-7; 8 nucleotides agree with TRBD1. Germline CDR1 is SGHRS and CDR2 is YFSETQ. The CDR3 runs to 15 residues. V lost 4 bases to trimming and J lost 4 bases; unmatched junction nucleotides: 10. The CDR3 sequence: CASSLLPGGLYEQYF. The CDR3 DNA is TGCGCCAGCAGCCTCCTCCCAGGGGGCCTTTACGAGCAGTACTTC. Drawing the rest from reference TRBV5-1 and TRBJ2-7, the complete variable domain is KAGVTQTPRYLIKTRGQQVTLSCSPISGHRSVSWYQQTPGQGLQFLFEYFSETQRNKGNFPGRFSGRQFSNSRSEMNVSTLELGDSALYLCASSLLPGGLYEQYFGPGTRLTVT.

This chain joins TRBV6-6 and TRBJ2-7, with D possibly matching TRBD2 (5 bases). This CDR3 is 12 amino acids long. V lost 3 bases and J lost 3, with 6 bases in between. The germline CDR1 and CDR2 sequences are MNHNY and SVGAGI (reference sequence). This chain's CDR3 is CASSYEGYEQYF. The CDR3 DNA is TGTGCCAGCAGTTATGAGGGCTACGAGCAGTACTTC.

CDR3 protein: CASSTGTGTQYF. The CDR3 region has the DNA TGTGCCAGTAGTACAGGGACAGGGACGCAGTATTTT. V and J are TRBV19 and TRBJ2-3; 9 bases line up with TRBD1. From germline, CDR1 is LNHDA and CDR2 SQIVND (reference sequence). This CDR3 is built from 12 residues. Trimming took 4 bases from V and 9 from J; bases not matched to a gene: 2.

The chain recombines TRBV20-1 with TRBJ2-7, with 13 bases lining up with TRBD2. Germline CDR1 DFQATT, CDR2 SNEGSKA (reference sequence). The V segment lost 2 bases and the J segment 1 base; nucleotides outside the gene matches: 17. The CDR3 consists of 20 residues. CDR3 loop: CSARPKGLAGHLGRSYEQYF. In DNA form, the CDR3 reads TGCAGTGCTAGACCAAAGGGACTAGCGGGACACTTAGGACGGTCCTACGAGCAGTACTTC.

This rearrangement joins TRBV6-1 to TRBJ1-2, with unresolved D. The germline V gene encodes CDR1 MNHNS and CDR2 SASEGT. This CDR3 has 13 residues. The V end lost 1 base, the J end lost 4 bases, and 7 bases lay between the germline ends. CDR3 region: CASSEGPVYGYTF. In DNA, the CDR3 is TGTGCCAGCAGTGAAGGCCCGGTCTATGGCTACACCTTC.

The CDR3 protein is CASSLSYRGAQTQYF. The DNA of the CDR3 is TGTGCCAGCAGTTTATCCTACAGGGGCGCACAGACCCAGTACTTC. The chain employs TRBV28 and TRBJ2-5; 7 bases line up with TRBD1. The CDR3 covers 15 residues. Germline CDR1 reads MDHEN; CDR2 reads SYDVKM. Trimming at V came to 1 base and at J to 6 bases, leaving 8 bases not matched to a gene.

The genes are TRBV19 and TRBJ1-5; D unclear. CDR1 is LNHDA and CDR2 is SQIVND in the germline V gene (reference sequence). The CDR3 runs to 16 residues. V gave up 3 bases and J gave up 2 bases, with 14 bases separating them. CDR3 loop: CASSINPGVGNQPQHF. The CDR3 nucleotides read TGTGCCAGTAGTATTAACCCAGGAGTCGGCAATCAGCCCCAGCATTTT.

The chain recombines TRBV14 with TRBJ2-7; 8 nucleotides agree with TRBD2. The ends lost 0 bases at V and 3 bases at J; junction bases unmatched: 1. The germline V gene encodes CDR1 SGHDN and CDR2 FVKESK. The CDR3 loop spans 14 amino acids. CDR3 DNA sequence: TGTGCCAGCAGCCAAGATGGGACTAGCTACGAGCAGTACTTC. Translating gives CASSQDGTSYEQYF.

This clonotype was seen a few times. One end of the junction is discordant with germline, which a read error may explain. The V gene is TRBV5-4, the J gene TRBJ1-2, with 7 bases lining up with TRBD1. The V gene's germline CDR1 is SGHNT and CDR2 YYREEE (reference sequence). This CDR3 has 11 amino acids. DNA for the CDR3: TGTGCCAGCAGTTTGGACAGGGGCTACACCTTC. Residues: CASSLDRGYTF.

The rearrangement uses TRBV20-1 and TRBJ1-2, with D tentatively TRBD1 (5 bases). This CDR3 has 11 residues. V shed 3 bases and J shed 4 bases, with 6 bases lying between them. Germline V gene data show CDR1 as DFQATT and CDR2 as SNEGSKA (reference sequence). CDR3 sequence (DNA): TGCAGTGCTAGGAGGGGCTATGGCTACACCTTC. It translates to CSARRGYGYTF.

The rearrangement uses TRBV27 and TRBJ2-5, with TRBD1 identical over 8 bases. Unmatched junction bases numbered 2, after V lost 6 bases and J lost 2 bases. This CDR3 is built from 13 residues. Germline CDR1 is MNHEY and CDR2 is SMNVEV (reference sequence). CDR3 nucleotide sequence: TGTGCCAGCAGGACAGGGGCACAAGAGACCCAGTACTTC. Protein: CASRTGAQETQYF.